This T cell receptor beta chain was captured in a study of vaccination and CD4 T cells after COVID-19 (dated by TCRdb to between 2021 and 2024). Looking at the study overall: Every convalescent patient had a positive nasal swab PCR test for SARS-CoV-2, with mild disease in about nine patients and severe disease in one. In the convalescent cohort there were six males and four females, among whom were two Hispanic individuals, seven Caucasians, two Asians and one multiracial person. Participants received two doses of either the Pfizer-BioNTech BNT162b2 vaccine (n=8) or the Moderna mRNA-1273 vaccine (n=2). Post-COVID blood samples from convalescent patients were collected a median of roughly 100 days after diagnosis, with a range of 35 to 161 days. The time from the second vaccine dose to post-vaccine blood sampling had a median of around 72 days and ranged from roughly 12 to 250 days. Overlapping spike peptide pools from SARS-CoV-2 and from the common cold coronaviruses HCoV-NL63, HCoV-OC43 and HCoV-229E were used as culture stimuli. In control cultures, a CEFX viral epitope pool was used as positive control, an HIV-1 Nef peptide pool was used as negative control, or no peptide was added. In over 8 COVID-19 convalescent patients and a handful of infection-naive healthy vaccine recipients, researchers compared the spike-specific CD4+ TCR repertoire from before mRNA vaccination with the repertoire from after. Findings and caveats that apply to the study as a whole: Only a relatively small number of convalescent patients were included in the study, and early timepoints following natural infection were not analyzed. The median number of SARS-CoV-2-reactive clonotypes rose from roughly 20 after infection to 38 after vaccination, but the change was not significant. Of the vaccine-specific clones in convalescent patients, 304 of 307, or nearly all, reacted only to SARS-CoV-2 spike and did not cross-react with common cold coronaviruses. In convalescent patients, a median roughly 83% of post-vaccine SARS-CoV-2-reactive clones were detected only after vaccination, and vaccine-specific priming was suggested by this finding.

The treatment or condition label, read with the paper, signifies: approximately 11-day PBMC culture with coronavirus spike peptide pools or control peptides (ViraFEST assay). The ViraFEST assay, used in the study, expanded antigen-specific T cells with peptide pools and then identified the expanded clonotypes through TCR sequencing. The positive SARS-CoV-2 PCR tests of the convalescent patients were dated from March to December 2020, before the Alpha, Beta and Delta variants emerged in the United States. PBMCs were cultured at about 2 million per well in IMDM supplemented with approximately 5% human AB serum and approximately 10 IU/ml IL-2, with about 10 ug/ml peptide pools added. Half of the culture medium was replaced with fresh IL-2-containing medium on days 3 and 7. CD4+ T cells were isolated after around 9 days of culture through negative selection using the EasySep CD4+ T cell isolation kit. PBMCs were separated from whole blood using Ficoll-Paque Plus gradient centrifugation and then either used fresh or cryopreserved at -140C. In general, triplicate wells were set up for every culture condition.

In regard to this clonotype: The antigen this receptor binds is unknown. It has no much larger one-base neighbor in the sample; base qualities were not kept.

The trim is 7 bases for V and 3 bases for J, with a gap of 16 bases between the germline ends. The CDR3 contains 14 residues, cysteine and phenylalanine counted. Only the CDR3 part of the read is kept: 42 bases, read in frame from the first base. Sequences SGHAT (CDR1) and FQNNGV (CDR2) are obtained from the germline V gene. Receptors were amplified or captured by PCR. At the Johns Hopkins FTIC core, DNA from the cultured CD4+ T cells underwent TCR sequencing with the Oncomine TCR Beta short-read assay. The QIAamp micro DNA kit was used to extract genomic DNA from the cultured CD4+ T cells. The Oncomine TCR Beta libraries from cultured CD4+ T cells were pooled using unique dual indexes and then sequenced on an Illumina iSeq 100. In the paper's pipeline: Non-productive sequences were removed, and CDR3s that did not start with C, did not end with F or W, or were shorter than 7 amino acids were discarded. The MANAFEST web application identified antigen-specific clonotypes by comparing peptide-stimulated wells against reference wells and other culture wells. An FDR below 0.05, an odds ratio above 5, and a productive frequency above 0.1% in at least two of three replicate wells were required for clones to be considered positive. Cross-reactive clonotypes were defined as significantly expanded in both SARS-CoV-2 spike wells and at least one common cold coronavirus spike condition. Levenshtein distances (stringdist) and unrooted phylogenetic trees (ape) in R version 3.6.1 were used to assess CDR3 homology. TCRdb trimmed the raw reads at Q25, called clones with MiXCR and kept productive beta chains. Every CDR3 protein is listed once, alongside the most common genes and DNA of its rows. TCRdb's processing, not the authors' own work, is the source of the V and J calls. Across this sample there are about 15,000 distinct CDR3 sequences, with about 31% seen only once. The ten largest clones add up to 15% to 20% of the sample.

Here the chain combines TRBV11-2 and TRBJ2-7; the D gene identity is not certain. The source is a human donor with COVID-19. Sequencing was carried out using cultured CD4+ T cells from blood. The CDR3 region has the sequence CASTGPDLLYEQYF. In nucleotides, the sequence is TGTGCCAGCACCGGCCCAGATTTGCTCTACGAGCAGTACTTC.